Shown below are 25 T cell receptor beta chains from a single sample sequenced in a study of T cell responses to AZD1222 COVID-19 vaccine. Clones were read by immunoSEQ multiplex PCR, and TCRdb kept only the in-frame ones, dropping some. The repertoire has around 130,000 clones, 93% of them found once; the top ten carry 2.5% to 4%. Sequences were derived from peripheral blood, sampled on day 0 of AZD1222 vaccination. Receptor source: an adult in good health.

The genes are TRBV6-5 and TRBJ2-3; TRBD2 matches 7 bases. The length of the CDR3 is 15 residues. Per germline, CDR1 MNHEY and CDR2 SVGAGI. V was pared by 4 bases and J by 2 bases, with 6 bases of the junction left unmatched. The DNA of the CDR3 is TGTGCCAGCAGTTGGGAGGGCCGATCCACAGATACGCAGTATTTT. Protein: CASSWEGRSTDTQYF.

This chain's CDR3 is CASSTQDTNYGYTF. For the CDR3, the DNA is TGTGCCAGCAGCACACAGGATACTAACTATGGCTACACCTTC. The gene calls are TRBV5-4 and TRBJ1-2; D may be TRBD1 (5 bases). Germline V gene data show CDR1 as SGHNT and CDR2 as YYREEE (reference sequence). Trimming removed 4 bases at V and 0 bases at J, with 10 bases between. The CDR3 is 14 residues long.

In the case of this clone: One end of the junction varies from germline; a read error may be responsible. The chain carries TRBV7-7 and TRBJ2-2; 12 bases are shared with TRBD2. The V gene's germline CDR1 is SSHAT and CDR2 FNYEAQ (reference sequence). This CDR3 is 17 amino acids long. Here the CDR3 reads CASSPPGLAGGTGELFF. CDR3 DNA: TGTGCTAGCAGCCCACCCGGGCTAGCGGGAGGGACCGGGGAGCTGTTTTTT.

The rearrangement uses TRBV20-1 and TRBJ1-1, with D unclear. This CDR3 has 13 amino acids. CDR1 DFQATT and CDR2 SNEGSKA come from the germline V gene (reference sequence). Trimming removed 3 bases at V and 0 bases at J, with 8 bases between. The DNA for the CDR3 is TGCAGTGCTAGTTCCGGAATGAACACTGAAGCTTTCTTT. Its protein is CSASSGMNTEAFF.

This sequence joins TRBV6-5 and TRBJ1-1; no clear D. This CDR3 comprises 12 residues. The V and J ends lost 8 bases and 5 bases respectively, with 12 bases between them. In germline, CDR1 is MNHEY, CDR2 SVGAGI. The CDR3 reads CASHGVGTEAFF. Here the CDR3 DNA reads TGTGCCAGCCATGGGGTTGGTACTGAAGCTTTCTTT.

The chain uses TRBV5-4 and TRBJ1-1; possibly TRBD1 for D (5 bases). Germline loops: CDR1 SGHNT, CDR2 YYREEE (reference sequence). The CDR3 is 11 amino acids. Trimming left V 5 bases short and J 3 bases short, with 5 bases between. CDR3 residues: CASRGDTEAFF. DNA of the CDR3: TGTGCCAGCAGGGGGGACACTGAAGCTTTCTTT.

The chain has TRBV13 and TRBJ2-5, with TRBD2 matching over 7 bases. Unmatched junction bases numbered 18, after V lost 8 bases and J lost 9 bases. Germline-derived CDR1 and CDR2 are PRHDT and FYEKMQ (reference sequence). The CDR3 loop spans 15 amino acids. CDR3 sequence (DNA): TGTGCCAGCCGAACTAGGTGGGCGGGAGTAGCGTCCCAGTACTTC. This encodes CASRTRWAGVASQYF.

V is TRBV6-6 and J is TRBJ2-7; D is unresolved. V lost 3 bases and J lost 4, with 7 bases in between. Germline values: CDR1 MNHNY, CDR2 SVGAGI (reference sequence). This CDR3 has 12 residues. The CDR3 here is CASSYGPYEQYF. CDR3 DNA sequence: TGTGCCAGCAGTTATGGGCCATACGAGCAGTACTTC.

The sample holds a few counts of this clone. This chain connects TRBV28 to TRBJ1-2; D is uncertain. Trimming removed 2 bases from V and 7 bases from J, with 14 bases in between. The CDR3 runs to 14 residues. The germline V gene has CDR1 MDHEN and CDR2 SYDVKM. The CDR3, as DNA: TGTGCCAGCAGTTTAGTGGGCCTGGTTCTTGGCTACACCTTC. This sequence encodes CASSLVGLVLGYTF.

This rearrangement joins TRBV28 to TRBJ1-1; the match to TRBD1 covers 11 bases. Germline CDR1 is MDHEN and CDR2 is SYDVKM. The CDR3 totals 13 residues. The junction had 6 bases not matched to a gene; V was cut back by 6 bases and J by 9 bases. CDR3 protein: CASSLGDRGKAFF. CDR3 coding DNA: TGTGCCAGCAGCCTGGGGGACAGGGGGAAAGCTTTCTTT.

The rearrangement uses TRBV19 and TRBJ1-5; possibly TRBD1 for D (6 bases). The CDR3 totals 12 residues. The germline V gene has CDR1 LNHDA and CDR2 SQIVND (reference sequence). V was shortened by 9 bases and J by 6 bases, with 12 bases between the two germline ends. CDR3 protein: CASRGRGQPQHF. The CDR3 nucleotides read TGTGCCAGCAGGGGACGAGGTCAGCCCCAGCATTTT.

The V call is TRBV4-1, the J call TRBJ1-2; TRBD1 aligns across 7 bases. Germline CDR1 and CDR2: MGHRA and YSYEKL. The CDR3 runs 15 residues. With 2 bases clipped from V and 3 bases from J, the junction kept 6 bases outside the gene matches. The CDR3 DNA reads TGCGCCAGCAGCCAATCTCGCGACAGGGACTATGGCTACACCTTC. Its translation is CASSQSRDRDYGYTF.

The CDR3 protein is CATGGRTGELFF. The CDR3 nucleotides read TGTGCCACAGGCGGGCGGACCGGGGAGCTGTTTTTT. The chain combines TRBV28 with TRBJ2-2; D is perhaps TRBD2 (5 bases). The CDR3 contains 12 residues. Between the trimmed V and J ends, which lost 10 bases and 5 bases, there was a span of 11 bases. CDR1 and CDR2 (germline): MDHEN, SYDVKM.

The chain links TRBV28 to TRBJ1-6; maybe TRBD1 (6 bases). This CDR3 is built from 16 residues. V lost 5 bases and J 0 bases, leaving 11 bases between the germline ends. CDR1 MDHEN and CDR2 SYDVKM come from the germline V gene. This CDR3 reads CASSEQGSSYNSPLHF. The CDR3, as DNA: TGTGCCAGCAGTGAGCAGGGGAGCTCCTATAATTCACCCCTCCACTTT.

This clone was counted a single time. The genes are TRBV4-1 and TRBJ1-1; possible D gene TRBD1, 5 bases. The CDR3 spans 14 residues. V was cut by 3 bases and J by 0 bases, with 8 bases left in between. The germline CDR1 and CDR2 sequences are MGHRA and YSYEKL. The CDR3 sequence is CASSQDTLNTEAFF. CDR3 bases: TGCGCCAGCAGCCAGGACACTCTGAACACTGAAGCTTTCTTT.

The CDR3 region is CASSPLGGPDQPQHF. In DNA, the CDR3 is TGTGCCAGCAGCCCCCTGGGAGGGCCAGATCAGCCCCAGCATTTT. J is TRBJ1-5 and V is TRBV7-9; no firm D call. The CDR3 extends over 15 amino acids. Germline-derived CDR1 and CDR2 are SEHNR and FQNEAQ (reference sequence). The V end lost 5 bases, the J end lost 5 bases, and 16 bases lay between the germline ends.

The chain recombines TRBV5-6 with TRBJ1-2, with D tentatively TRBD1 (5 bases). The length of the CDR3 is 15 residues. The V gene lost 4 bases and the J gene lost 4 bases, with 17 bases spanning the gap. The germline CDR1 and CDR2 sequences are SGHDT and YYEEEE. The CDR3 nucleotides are TGTGCCAGCAGCCCTGGGGACCACGCCGGCTATGGCTACACCTTC. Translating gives CASSPGDHAGYGYTF.

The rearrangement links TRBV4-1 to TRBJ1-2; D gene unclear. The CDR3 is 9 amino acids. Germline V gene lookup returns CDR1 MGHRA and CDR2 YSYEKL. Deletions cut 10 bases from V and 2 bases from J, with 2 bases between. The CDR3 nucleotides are TGCGCCACCAACTATGGCTACACCTTC. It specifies CATNYGYTF.

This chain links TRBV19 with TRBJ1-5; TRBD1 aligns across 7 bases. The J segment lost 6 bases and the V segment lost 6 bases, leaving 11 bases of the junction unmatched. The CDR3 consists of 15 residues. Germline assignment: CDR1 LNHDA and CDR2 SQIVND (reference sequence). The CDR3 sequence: CASRPGRGKSQPQHF. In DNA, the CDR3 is TGTGCCAGTAGACCGGGCAGGGGGAAGAGTCAGCCCCAGCATTTT.

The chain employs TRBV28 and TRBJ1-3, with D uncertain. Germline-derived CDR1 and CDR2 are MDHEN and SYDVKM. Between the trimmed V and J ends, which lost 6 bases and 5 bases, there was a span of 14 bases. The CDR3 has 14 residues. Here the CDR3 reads CASSTDGSRNTIYF. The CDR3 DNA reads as TGTGCCAGCAGCACGGATGGATCAAGAAACACCATATATTTT.

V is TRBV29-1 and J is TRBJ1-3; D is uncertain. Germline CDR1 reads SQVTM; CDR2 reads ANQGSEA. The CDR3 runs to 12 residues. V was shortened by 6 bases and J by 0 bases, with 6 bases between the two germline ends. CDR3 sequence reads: CSVQSSGNTIYF. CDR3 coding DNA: TGCAGCGTCCAATCCTCTGGAAACACCATATATTTT.

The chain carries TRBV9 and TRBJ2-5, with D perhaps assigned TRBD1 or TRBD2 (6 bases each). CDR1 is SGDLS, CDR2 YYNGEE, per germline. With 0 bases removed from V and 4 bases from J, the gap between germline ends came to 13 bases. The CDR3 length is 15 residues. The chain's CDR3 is CASSVEPQGGETQYF. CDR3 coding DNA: TGTGCCAGCAGCGTAGAACCACAGGGAGGAGAGACCCAGTACTTC.

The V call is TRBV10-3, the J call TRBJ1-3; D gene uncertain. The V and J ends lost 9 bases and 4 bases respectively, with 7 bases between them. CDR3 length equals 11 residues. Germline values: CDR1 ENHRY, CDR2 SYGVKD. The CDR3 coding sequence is TGTGCCATGACGGCGGGAAACACCATATATTTT. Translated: CAMTAGNTIYF.

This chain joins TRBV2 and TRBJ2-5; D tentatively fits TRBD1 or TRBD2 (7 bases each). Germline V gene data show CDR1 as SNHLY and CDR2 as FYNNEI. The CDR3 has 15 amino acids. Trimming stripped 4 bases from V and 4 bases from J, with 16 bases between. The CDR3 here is CASSGQGGGAETQYF. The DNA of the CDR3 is TGTGCCAGCAGTGGACAGGGTGGGGGGGCAGAGACCCAGTACTTC.

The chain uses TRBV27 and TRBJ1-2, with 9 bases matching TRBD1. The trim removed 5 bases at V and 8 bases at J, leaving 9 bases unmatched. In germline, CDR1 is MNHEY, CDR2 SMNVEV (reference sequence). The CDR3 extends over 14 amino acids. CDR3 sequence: CASSTTGTGKGYTF. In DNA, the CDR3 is TGTGCCAGCAGTACCACCGGGACAGGGAAAGGCTACACCTTC.